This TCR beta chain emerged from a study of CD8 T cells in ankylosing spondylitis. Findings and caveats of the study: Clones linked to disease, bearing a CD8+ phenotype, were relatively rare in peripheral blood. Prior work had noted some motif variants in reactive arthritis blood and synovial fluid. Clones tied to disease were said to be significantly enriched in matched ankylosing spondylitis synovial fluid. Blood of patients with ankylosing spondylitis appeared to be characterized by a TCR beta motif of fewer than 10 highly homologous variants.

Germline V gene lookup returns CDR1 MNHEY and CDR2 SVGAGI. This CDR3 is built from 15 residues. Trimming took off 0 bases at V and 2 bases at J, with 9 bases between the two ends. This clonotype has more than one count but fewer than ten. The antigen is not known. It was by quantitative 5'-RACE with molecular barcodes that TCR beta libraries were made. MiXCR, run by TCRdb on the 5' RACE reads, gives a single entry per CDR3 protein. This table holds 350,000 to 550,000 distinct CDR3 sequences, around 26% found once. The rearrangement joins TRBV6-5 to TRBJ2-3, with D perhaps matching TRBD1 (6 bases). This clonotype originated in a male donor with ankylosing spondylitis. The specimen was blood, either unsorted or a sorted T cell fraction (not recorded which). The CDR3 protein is CASSYSQGATDTQYF. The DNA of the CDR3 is TGTGCCAGCAGTTACTCACAGGGAGCCACAGATACGCAGTATTTT.